The clone carrying this T cell receptor beta chain was counted ten times or more. Germline V CDR1 and CDR2: DFQATT, SNEGSKA (reference sequence). This CDR3 has 17 amino acids. Clinical symptoms, serum thyroxine, TRAb, thyroid ultrasound and orbital computed tomography established diagnosis. This entry is derived from a study of T cells in Graves' hyperthyroidism and ophthalmopathy. RNA transcripts yielded amplified TCR beta CDR3 regions. With the HTBI primer set, the TCR CDR3 went through a first round of RT-PCR. In TCRdb, the multiplex PCR reads were re-called with MiXCR into one record per CDR3 protein. The table includes about 520,000 distinct CDR3 sequences, approximately 24% detected once.

The TCR sequence derives from a woman in her twenties or thirties with Graves' ophthalmopathy. The chain couples TRBV20-1 to TRBJ1-2; tentatively, D is TRBD1 (6 bases). The sample comprised blood. The CDR3 loop reads CRARRSGTIFRVDGYTF. In nucleotides, the CDR3 is TGCAGGGCCCGTAGGTCCGGGACAATTTTTCGGGTCGATGGCTACACCTTC.